These 13 T cell receptor beta chains came from one sample sequenced in a study of shared clonotypes between healthy human individuals. Method: immunoSEQ multiplex PCR; TCRdb's copy keeps in-frame clones and lacks some. The sample lists roughly 1,100,000 clones; about 70% were seen once. Specimen: memory CD4+ T cells sorted from blood. Noted subset: CD45RA-negative fraction. The source is a man aged 18 to 29 in good health.

This clone showed up just a few times. The V gene is TRBV6-4, the J gene TRBJ2-2, with 13 bases that match TRBD2. Germline-derived CDR1 and CDR2 are MRHNA and SNTAGT. With 9 bases clipped from V and 6 bases from J, the junction kept 4 bases outside the gene matches. CDR3 length: 14 amino acids. The CDR3: CASRTSGSSGELFF. CDR3 DNA: TGTGCCAGTCGGACTAGCGGGAGCTCCGGGGAGCTGTTTTTT.

This clone was detected once. Relative to the germline gene, one junction end is altered; a read error may explain this. V gene TRBV6-1 combines with J gene TRBJ2-7; D unclear. This CDR3 contains 14 residues. The germline V gene encodes CDR1 MNHNS and CDR2 SASEGT. The CDR3 nucleotides are TGTGCCAGCAGTCTAGACCTGAGCTCCCACGAGCAGTACTTC. Its protein is CASSLDLSSHEQYF.

The gene calls are TRBV28 and TRBJ1-1; TRBD1 agrees at 7 bases. V lost 7 bases and J lost 12; bases outside the gene matches: 14. The CDR3 is 13 amino acids. CDR1 and CDR2 (germline): MDHEN, SYDVKM. In DNA form, the CDR3 reads TGTGCCAGCACCTACTTCGAGGGGGCCCCCCCTTTCTTT. Translating gives CASTYFEGAPPFF.

The rearrangement links TRBV5-1 to TRBJ2-1; D is ambiguous. The V and J ends lost 1 base and 1 base respectively, with 9 bases between them. CDR1 and CDR2 (germline): SGHRS, YFSETQ. The CDR3 length is 15 residues. In nucleotides, the CDR3 is TGCGCCAGCAGCTTGTACGGAGTATCCTACAATGAGCAGTTCTTC. Its translation: CASSLYGVSYNEQFF. Filled out from reference TRBV5-1 and TRBJ2-1, the complete variable domain reads KAGVTQTPRYLIKTRGQQVTLSCSPISGHRSVSWYQQTPGQGLQFLFEYFSETQRNKGNFPGRFSGRQFSNSRSEMNVSTLELGDSALYLCASSLYGVSYNEQFFGPGTRLTVL.

This chain connects TRBV7-2 to TRBJ2-7, with D possibly being TRBD1 or TRBD2 (6 bases each). CDR1 is SGHTA, CDR2 FQGNSA, per germline. CDR3 length: 13 amino acids. V dropped 9 bases and J dropped 6 bases, with 18 bases sitting between them. CDR3 sequence: CASNRDSRGEQYF. CDR3 sequence (DNA): TGTGCCAGTAACAGGGACTCCCGAGGCGAGCAGTACTTC.

This chain connects TRBV11-2 to TRBJ2-3; D gene unclear. The CDR3 is 14 amino acids. Germline V gives CDR1 SGHAT, CDR2 FQNNGV. Trimming cost V 5 bases and J 0 bases, with 9 bases left between them. The CDR3 is CASSLDGSTDTQYF. CDR3 coding DNA: TGTGCCAGCAGCCTGGACGGTAGCACAGATACGCAGTATTTT. Full variable domain (rest looked up from reference TRBV11-2 and TRBJ2-3): EAGVAQSPRYKIIEKRQSVAFWCNPISGHATLYWYQQILGQGPKLLIQFQNNGVVDDSQLPKDRFSAERLKGVDSTLKIQPAKLEDSAVYLCASSLDGSTDTQYFGPGTRLTVL.

The chain carries TRBV2 and TRBJ1-1; D perhaps matches TRBD1 (6 bases). Trimming took off 2 bases at V and 5 bases at J, with 21 bases between the two ends. This CDR3 spans 17 amino acids. From germline, CDR1 is SNHLY and CDR2 FYNNEI. The DNA of the CDR3 is TGTGCCAGCAGTGAACGTATCAGGGGATTAGGTTGGACTGAAGCTTTCTTT. Translation: CASSERIRGLGWTEAFF.

CDR3 loop: CASSQDVSGGHNTQYF. In DNA form, the CDR3 reads TGCGCCAGCAGCCAAGATGTTAGCGGGGGCCACAATACGCAGTATTTT. The chain links TRBV4-1 to TRBJ2-3; 9 bases match TRBD2. From germline, CDR1 is MGHRA and CDR2 YSYEKL. V trimming: 0 bases; J trimming: 7 bases; junction bases outside the gene matches: 8. The CDR3 length is 16 residues.

Concerning this clone: The same CDR3 also results from other DNA sequences found in this sample. V gene TRBV7-2 combines with J gene TRBJ1-3, with D hard to call. V was clipped by 1 base and J by 0 bases, with 7 bases between them. The CDR3 sequence is 15 residues long. Germline V gene lookup returns CDR1 SGHTA and CDR2 FQGNSA. The CDR3 is CASSLGGASGNTIYF. The CDR3 DNA sequence: TGTGCCAGCAGCTTAGGCGGTGCCTCTGGAAACACCATATATTTT.

The chain recombines TRBV7-2 with TRBJ2-4; D is ambiguous. The CDR3 runs 16 residues. CDR1 and CDR2 from the germline V gene are SGHTA and FQGNSA. V was pared by 5 bases and J by 0 bases, with 14 bases between. Here the CDR3 reads CASSTQDGLAKNIQYF. Here the CDR3 DNA reads TGTGCCAGCAGCACCCAGGACGGGCTAGCCAAAAACATTCAGTACTTC.

The rearrangement uses TRBV6-1 and TRBJ1-4; TRBD1 is a possible D gene (5 bases). Germline CDR1 and CDR2: MNHNS and SASEGT. V lost 4 bases and J 10 bases, leaving 13 bases between the germline ends. The CDR3 is 13 amino acids. The CDR3 region has the DNA TGTGCCAGCAGTGTTGAGACAGAGGGAAAACTGTTTTTT. It specifies CASSVETEGKLFF.

The chain uses TRBV4-3 and TRBJ1-1; TRBD1 matches at 9 bases. CDR3 length: 13 residues. Germline-derived CDR1 and CDR2 are LGHNA and YSLEER. V shed 3 bases, J shed 10 bases, and the junction held 6 bases outside the gene matches. The CDR3 is CASSHQDRGGAFF. DNA of the CDR3: TGCGCCAGCAGCCATCAAGACAGGGGGGGAGCTTTCTTT.

This clone has just a few counts. Other DNA variants within this sample encode the same CDR3. The rearrangement joins TRBV5-4 to TRBJ2-7, with D possibly being TRBD2 (5 bases). CDR1 and CDR2 (germline): SGHNT, YYREEE (reference sequence). The CDR3 is 15 residues long. V was cut by 0 bases and J by 0 bases, with 10 bases left in between. The CDR3 is CASSLDPGNSYEQYF. The CDR3 DNA sequence: TGTGCCAGCAGCTTGGATCCGGGAAACTCCTACGAGCAGTACTTC.